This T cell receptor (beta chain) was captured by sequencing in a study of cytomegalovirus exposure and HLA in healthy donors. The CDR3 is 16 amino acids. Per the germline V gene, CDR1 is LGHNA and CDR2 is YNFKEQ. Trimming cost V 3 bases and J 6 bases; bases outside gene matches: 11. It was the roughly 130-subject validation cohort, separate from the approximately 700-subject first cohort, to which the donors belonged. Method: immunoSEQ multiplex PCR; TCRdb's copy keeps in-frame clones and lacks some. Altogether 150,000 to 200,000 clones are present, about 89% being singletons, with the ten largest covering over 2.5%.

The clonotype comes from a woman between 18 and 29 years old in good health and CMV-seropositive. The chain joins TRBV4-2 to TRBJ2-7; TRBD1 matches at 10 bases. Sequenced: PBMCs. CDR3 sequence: CASSHLAGTGEPEQYF. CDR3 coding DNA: TGTGCCAGCAGCCACCTAGCCGGGACAGGGGAGCCCGAGCAGTACTTC.